The clone carrying this T cell receptor (beta chain) appeared a few times. Its antigen is undetermined. The data are from a study of T cell repertoires in cytomegalovirus infection. Study-level background: Public TCR beta signatures provided an indication of both CMV infection and a matching HLA type. Study results and limitations: Of the TCR beta families, the public ones yielded a cumulative frequency that identified carriers of CMV plus the relevant HLA.

Trimming took off 5 bases at V and 2 bases at J, with 8 bases between the two ends. This CDR3 spans 13 amino acids. Germline V CDR1 and CDR2: LGHDT, YNNKEL (reference sequence). TCRdb fed the reads into MiXCR, producing one record per CDR3 protein. Of about 830,000 distinct CDR3 sequences in the sample, approximately 30% were seen once. The TCR was taken from a human donor in good health (CMV status not recorded). Some clones in this sample may be carry-over from other donors' samples. The V call is TRBV3-1, the J call TRBJ2-3; TRBD2 might be the D (6 bases). The starting material was cultured CD8+ T cells from PBMCs, obtained from culture after CMV antigen stimulation. The CDR3 DNA reads as TGTGCCAGCAGCGTGGGACTCACAGATACGCAGTATTTT. Encoded protein: CASSVGLTDTQYF.